Shown below are 14 T cell receptor beta chains from a single sample sequenced in a study of early T cells in non-severe SARS-CoV-2 infection. MiXCR was run by TCRdb on the 5' RACE reads, yielding one entry per CDR3 protein. Found here are approximately 50,000 distinct CDR3 sequences, under 8.5% of them singletons; the top ten hold about 4.2%. Sample: whole blood. The receptors here all came from an adult who was a healthcare worker with PCR-confirmed SARS-CoV-2 infection or an uninfected control (not recorded which).

This clonotype was counted a few times. This chain joins TRBV18 and TRBJ1-1, with no clear D. This CDR3 has 14 residues. Germline V gene data show CDR1 as KGHSH and CDR2 as LQKENI. Deletions cut 1 base from V and 0 bases from J, with 6 bases between. The DNA for the CDR3 is TGTGCCAGCTCACCACGCCCCCTGAACACTGAAGCTTTCTTT. Its translation: CASSPRPLNTEAFF.

The chain recombines TRBV5-1 with TRBJ1-3; 7 positions match TRBD1. Germline values: CDR1 SGHRS, CDR2 YFSETQ. The CDR3 contains 15 residues. V lost 4 bases and J lost 2; bases outside the gene matches: 6. The CDR3 protein is CASSATGAPGNTIYF. CDR3 nucleotide sequence: TGCGCCAGCAGCGCAACAGGGGCCCCTGGAAACACCATATATTTT.

There are many counts of this clonotype. CDR3 DNA sequence: TGTGCCAGCAGCCAAGAGAACAGTAACTCTGGGGCCAACGTCCTGACTTTC. Residues: CASSQENSNSGANVLTF. The V and J genes are TRBV3-1 and TRBJ2-6, with no clear D. Trimming removed 0 bases at V and 0 bases at J, with 9 bases between. The length of the CDR3 is 17 residues. CDR1 and CDR2 (germline): LGHDT, YNNKEL (reference sequence).

The chain recombines TRBV19 with TRBJ1-4; the D gene is possibly TRBD1 (5 bases). Germline V gene lookup returns CDR1 LNHDA and CDR2 SQIVND (reference sequence). This CDR3 is 17 amino acids long. Trimming took 4 bases from V and 0 from J, leaving 15 bases between them. CDR3 nucleotides: TGTGCCAGTAGTACAAGGACATCCACAACAACTAATGAAAAACTGTTTTTT. Its translation: CASSTRTSTTTNEKLFF. Combining the CDR3 with reference TRBV19 and TRBJ1-4 gives the whole variable domain DGGITQSPKYLFRKEGQNVTLSCEQNLNHDAMYWYRQDPGQGLRLIYYSQIVNDFQKGDIAEGYSVSREKKESFPLTVTSAQKNPTAFYLCASSTRTSTTTNEKLFFGSGTQLSVL.

This clonotype has more than one count but fewer than ten. The rearrangement uses TRBV6-2 or TRBV6-3 and TRBJ2-2, with TRBD2 as a possible D gene (6 bases). CDR3 length: 14 amino acids. Trimming removed 6 bases at V and 2 bases at J, with 10 bases between. Germline CDR1 and CDR2: MNHEY and SVGEGT. In DNA, the CDR3 is TGTGCCAGCAGAAGGAGGGAAAACACCGGGGAGCTGTTTTTT. Its protein is CASRRRENTGELFF.

This clonotype was observed a few times. The V and J genes are TRBV30 and TRBJ2-7; a possible D gene is TRBD1 (6 bases). Germline V gives CDR1 GTSNPN, CDR2 SVGIG (reference sequence). Trimming pared 1 base from V and 5 bases from J, leaving 15 bases between. The CDR3 has 14 amino acids. CDR3 nucleotide sequence: TGTGCCTGGAGTGCTGGAACAGGGCTAAACGAGCAGTACTTC. Its protein is CAWSAGTGLNEQYF.

This clonotype was seen a few times. J is TRBJ2-3 and V is TRBV2; D remains ambiguous. Germline-derived CDR1 and CDR2 are SNHLY and FYNNEI. V was clipped by 7 bases and J by 6 bases, with 11 bases between them. The CDR3 is 12 residues long. CDR3 DNA: TGTGCCAGCACCGAACGGAGTGATACGCAGTATTTT. Encoded protein: CASTERSDTQYF.

The sample holds a few counts of this clonotype. The chain recombines TRBV7-9 with TRBJ2-1, with unresolved D. Germline assignment: CDR1 SEHNR and CDR2 FQNEAQ (reference sequence). The CDR3 consists of 12 residues. Trimming left V 7 bases short and J 6 bases short, with 10 bases between. In nucleotides, the CDR3 is TGTGCCAGCACCCAGGACCCCAATGAGCAGTTCTTC. Its translation: CASTQDPNEQFF.

This clonotype is deemed medium-sized. The chain combines TRBV3-1 with TRBJ2-7; D unresolved. Deletions cut 0 bases from V and 1 base from J, with 7 bases between. The CDR3 length is 14 residues. In germline, CDR1 is LGHDT, CDR2 YNNKEL (reference sequence). CDR3 bases: TGTGCCAGCAGCCAAGATCGGGTTTCCTACGAGCAGTACTTC. Translated: CASSQDRVSYEQYF.

The sample holds many counts of this clonotype. V is TRBV5-1 and J is TRBJ2-3, with D possibly matching TRBD2 (5 bases). The V end was cut by 0 bases, the J end by 5 bases, with 16 bases between. Germline V gene data show CDR1 as SGHRS and CDR2 as YFSETQ. The CDR3 spans 16 residues. CDR3 bases: TGCGCCAGCAGCTTGGCGGCGGGCCCCTTGCTAGATACGCAGTATTTT. Protein sequence: CASSLAAGPLLDTQYF. The entire variable domain, with the rest obtained from reference TRBV5-1 and TRBJ2-3, is as follows: KAGVTQTPRYLIKTRGQQVTLSCSPISGHRSVSWYQQTPGQGLQFLFEYFSETQRNKGNFPGRFSGRQFSNSRSEMNVSTLELGDSALYLCASSLAAGPLLDTQYFGPGTRLTVL.

This clonotype was picked up many times. The chain links TRBV7-9 to TRBJ2-1, with 8 bases matching TRBD2. V lost 5 bases to trimming and J lost 5 bases; unmatched junction nucleotides: 8. The CDR3 covers 15 residues. CDR1 SEHNR and CDR2 FQNEAQ come from the germline V gene (reference sequence). CDR3 loop: CASSPSGRTHNEQFF. The CDR3 bases are TGTGCCAGCAGCCCGAGCGGGAGAACCCACAATGAGCAGTTCTTC.

The chain carries TRBV30 and TRBJ1-4; D gene ambiguous. Germline CDR1 reads GTSNPN; CDR2 reads SVGIG (reference sequence). This CDR3 is built from 13 residues. The ends were cut back, 4 bases at V and 7 bases at J, with 13 bases in the middle. DNA of the CDR3: TGTGCCTGGACCAATCAACCGGGTGAAAAACTGTTTTTT. Its protein is CAWTNQPGEKLFF.

This clonotype showed up many times. J is TRBJ2-3 and V is TRBV12-5; TRBD2 might be the D (6 bases). Between the trimmed V and J ends, which lost 0 bases and 4 bases, there was a span of 14 bases. CDR3 size: 16 residues. Germline CDR1 and CDR2: LGHNT and FRNRAP. The DNA for the CDR3 is TGTGCTAGTGGTTTGGTAGTAGCGGTCGGTGCAGATACGCAGTATTTT. It is translated as CASGLVVAVGADTQYF.

This clonotype was counted a few times. In nucleotides, the CDR3 is TGTGCCAGCAGTGTCCGGAGACAGGGAGGAGAGACCCAGTACTTC. It yields the protein CASSVRRQGGETQYF. The rearrangement joins TRBV27 to TRBJ2-5; D is perhaps TRBD1 (7 bases). This CDR3 contains 15 residues. Germline values: CDR1 MNHEY, CDR2 SMNVEV (reference sequence). Trimming cost V 5 bases and J 4 bases, with 17 bases left between them.